What follows describes a single TCR beta chain. TCRdb's copy holds only in-frame clones and misses some; the assay was immunoSEQ multiplex PCR. Among approximately 130,000 clones listed, approximately 85% were seen once. The sample belongs to a study of blood T cell repertoires in COVID-19. Looking at the study overall: Samples of COVID-19 (acute and convalescent) were obtained from the United States, Italy and Spain. Sources were T cells, B-cell-depleted T cells, or PBMCs; the material itself was cDNA or gDNA.

This TCR was recovered from a human donor in a cohort sampled during active COVID-19. The specimen sequenced was peripheral blood.

CDR3 protein: CATSRDPGDNEQFF. CDR3 coding DNA: TGTGCCACCAGCAGAGATCCAGGGGACAATGAGCAGTTCTTC. The chain uses TRBV15 and TRBJ2-1; weak D call: TRBD1 (6 bases). Deletions cut 0 bases from V and 5 bases from J, with 8 bases between. Germline V gene sequence: CDR1 LNHNV, CDR2 YYDKDF (reference sequence). This CDR3 has 14 residues.